This T cell receptor (beta chain) appears in the sequencing data of a study of monozygotic twins with inflammatory bowel disease. TCRalpha and TCRbeta cDNA went through nested PCRs of around 16 and 10 cycles, two in total. TCRdb reprocessed the 5' RACE reads and reports one entry per CDR3 protein, with no DNA. This table holds 300,000 to 400,000 distinct CDR3 sequences. Germline lookup yields CDR1 SGHAT and CDR2 FQNNGV. CDR3 length: 15 residues. The material sequenced was blood. This sequence joins TRBV11-2 and TRBJ2-3; TCRdb's assignment of TRBD2 cannot be checked, as there is no DNA. The sequence was collected from a human donor with ulcerative colitis or Crohn's disease, or a healthy co-twin of an affected twin (not recorded which). The CDR3 protein is CVSSLGASGADTQYF.